The present T cell receptor (beta chain) was sequenced within a study of blood T cell repertoires in COVID-19. About the study: The analysed material was cDNA or gDNA that came from T cells, B-cell-depleted T cells, or PBMCs.

Original data processing: From reference gene primer amplification, estimates of nucleated cell counts were derived. Sequenced by immunoSEQ multiplex PCR; TCRdb stores in-frame clones only, minus some. V and J calls and clone size are given by that table; D and trimming were obtained from the DNA. The sample lists more than 65,000 clones, 75% to 90% occurring once. The CDR3 is 15 amino acids. Germline lookup yields CDR1 SGHAT and CDR2 FQNNGV. Trimming shortened V by 3 bases and J by 1 base, and 12 bases separated the two germline ends. Sequencing input: peripheral blood. This chain connects TRBV11-2 to TRBJ1-1; a possible D gene is TRBD1 (5 bases). The sequence derives from a man between 60 and 75 years old with active or convalescent COVID-19. As DNA, the CDR3 is TGTGCCAGCAGCTTTTTTGACAGAACGAACACTGAAGCTTTCTTT. This encodes CASSFFDRTNTEAFF.